This TCR beta chain comes out of a study of beta chain features in type 1 diabetes. Once sorted, every population was more than 95% pure. CDR1 is LNHDA, CDR2 SQIVND, per germline (reference sequence). This CDR3 region has 12 residues. With 4 bases removed from V and 4 bases from J, the gap between germline ends came to 8 bases. Whole-study findings and limits: Type 1 diabetes patients had TCRB CDR3s that were shorter (moderately but significantly so) in all four CD4+ subsets.

Investigators reverse transcribed all isolated RNA, so they sequenced expressed TCRB transcripts. Sequencing of naive, central memory and regulatory T cell samples gave an average of approximately 3.3 million reads. Some clones are missing from TCRdb's copy, which holds only in-frame ones; the method was immunoSEQ multiplex PCR. The profile shows 450,000 or so clones, roughly an eighth of them singletons. Only a few counts were recorded for this clone. Its antigen is still unknown. This clonotype was sampled from a woman under 30 in good health. This chain links TRBV19 with TRBJ2-7; D remains unclear. The specimen was naive CD4+ T cells from blood. In DNA, the CDR3 is TGTGCCAGTAGTAAACACGGGTACGAGCAGTACGTC. It codes for CASSKHGYEQYV.